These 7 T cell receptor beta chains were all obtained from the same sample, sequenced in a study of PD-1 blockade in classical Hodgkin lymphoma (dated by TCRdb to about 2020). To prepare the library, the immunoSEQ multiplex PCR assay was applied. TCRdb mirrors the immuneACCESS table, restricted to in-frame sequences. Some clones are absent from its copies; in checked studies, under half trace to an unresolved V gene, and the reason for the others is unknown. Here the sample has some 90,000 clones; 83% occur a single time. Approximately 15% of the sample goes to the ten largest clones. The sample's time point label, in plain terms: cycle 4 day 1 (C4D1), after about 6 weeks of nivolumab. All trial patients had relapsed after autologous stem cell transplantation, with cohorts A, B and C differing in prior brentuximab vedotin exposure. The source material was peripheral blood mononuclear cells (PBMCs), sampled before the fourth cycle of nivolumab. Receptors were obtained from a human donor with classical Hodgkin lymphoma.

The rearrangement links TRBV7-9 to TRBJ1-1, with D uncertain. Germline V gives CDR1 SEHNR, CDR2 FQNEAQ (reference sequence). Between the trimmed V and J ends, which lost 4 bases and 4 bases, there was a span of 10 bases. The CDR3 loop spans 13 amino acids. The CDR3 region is CASSSSWSTEAFF. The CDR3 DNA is TGTGCCAGCAGCTCCAGTTGGAGCACTGAAGCTTTCTTT.

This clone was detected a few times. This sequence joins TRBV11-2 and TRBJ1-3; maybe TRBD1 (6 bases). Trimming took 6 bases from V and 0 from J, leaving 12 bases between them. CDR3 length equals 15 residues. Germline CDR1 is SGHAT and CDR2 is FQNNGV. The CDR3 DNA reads TGTGCCAGCAGTTCGGACAGCCTCTCTGGAAACACCATATATTTT. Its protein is CASSSDSLSGNTIYF. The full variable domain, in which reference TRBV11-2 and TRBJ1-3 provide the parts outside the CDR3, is EAGVAQSPRYKIIEKRQSVAFWCNPISGHATLYWYQQILGQGPKLLIQFQNNGVVDDSQLPKDRFSAERLKGVDSTLKIQPAKLEDSAVYLCASSSDSLSGNTIYFGEGSWLTVV.

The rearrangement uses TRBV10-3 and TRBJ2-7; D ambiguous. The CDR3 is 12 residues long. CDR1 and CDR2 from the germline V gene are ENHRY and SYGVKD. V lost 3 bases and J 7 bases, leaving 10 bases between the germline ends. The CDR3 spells CAISDYVGEQYF. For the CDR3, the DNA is TGTGCCATCAGTGATTACGTTGGTGAGCAGTACTTC.

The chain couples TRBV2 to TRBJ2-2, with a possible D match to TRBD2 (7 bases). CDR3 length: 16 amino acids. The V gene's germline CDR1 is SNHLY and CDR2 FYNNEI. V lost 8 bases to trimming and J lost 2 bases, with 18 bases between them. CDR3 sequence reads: CASGGAQGINTGELFF. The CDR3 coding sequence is TGTGCCAGCGGGGGGGCACAGGGAATCAACACCGGGGAGCTGTTTTTT.

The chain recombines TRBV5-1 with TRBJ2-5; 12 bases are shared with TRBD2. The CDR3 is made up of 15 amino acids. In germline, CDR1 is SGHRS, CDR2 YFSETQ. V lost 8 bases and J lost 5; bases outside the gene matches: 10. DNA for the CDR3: TGCGCCAGTCGACTAGCGGGAGCGGAGTTGGAGACCCAGTACTTC. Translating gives CASRLAGAELETQYF.

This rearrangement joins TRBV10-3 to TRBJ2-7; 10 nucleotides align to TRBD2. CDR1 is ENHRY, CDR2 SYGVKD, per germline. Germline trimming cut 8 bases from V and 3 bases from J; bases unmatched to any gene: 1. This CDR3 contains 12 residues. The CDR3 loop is CAIRTSGYEQYF. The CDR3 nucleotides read TGTGCCATCCGGACTAGCGGCTACGAGCAGTACTTC.

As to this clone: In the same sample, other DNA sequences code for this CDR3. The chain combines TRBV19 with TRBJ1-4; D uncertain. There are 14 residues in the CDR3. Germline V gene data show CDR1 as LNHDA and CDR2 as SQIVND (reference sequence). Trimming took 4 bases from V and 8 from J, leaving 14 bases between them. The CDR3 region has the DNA TGTGCCAGTAGTACCACGTGGAGAGGCGAAAAACTGTTTTTT. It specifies CASSTTWRGEKLFF.